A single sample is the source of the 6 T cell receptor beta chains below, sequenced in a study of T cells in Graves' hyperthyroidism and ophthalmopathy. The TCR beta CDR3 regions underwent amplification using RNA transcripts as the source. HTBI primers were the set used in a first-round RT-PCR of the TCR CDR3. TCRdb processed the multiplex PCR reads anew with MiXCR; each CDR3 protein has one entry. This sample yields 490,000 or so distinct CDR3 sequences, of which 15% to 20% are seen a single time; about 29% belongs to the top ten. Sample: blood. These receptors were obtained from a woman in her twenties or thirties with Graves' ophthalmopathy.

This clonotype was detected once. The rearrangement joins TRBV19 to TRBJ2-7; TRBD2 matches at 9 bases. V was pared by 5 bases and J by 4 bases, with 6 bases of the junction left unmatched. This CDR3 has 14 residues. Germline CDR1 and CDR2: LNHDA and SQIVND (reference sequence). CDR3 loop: CASSRIAGVYEQYF. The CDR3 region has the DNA TGTGCCAGTAGTCGAATAGCGGGAGTGTACGAGCAGTACTTC.

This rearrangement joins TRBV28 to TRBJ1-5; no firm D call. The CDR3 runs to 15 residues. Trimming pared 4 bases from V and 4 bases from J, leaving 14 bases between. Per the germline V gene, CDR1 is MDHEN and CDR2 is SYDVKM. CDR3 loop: CASSSPPVQNQPQHF. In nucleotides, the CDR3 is TGTGCCAGCAGTTCCCCCCCGGTACAAAATCAGCCCCAGCATTTT.

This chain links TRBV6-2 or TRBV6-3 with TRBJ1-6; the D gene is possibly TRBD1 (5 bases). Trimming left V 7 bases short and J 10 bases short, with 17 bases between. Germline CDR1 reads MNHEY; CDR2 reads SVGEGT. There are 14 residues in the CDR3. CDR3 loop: CASTTQAGASPLHF. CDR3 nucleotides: TGTGCCAGCACCACACAGGCAGGAGCGTCACCCCTCCACTTT.

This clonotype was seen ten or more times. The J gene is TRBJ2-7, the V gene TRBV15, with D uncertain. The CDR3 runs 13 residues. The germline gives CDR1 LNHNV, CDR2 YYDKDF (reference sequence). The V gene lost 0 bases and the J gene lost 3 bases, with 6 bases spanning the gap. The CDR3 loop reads CATSRDSLYEQYF. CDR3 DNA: TGTGCCACCAGCAGAGATAGTCTCTACGAGCAGTACTTC.

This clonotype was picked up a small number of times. CDR3 in amino acids: CASSLSGATPYGYTF. CDR3 sequence (DNA): TGTGCCAGCAGTCTCTCAGGGGCGACCCCCTATGGCTACACCTTC. The V and J genes are TRBV27 and TRBJ1-2; maybe TRBD1 (6 bases). The germline gives CDR1 MNHEY, CDR2 SMNVEV (reference sequence). V lost 5 bases and J lost 4, with 17 bases in between. This CDR3 is built from 15 residues.

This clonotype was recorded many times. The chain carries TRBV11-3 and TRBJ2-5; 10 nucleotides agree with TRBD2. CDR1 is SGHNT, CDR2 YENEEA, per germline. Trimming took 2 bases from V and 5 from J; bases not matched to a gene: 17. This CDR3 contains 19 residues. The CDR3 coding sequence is TGTGCCAGCAGCTTAACCTCCGGGACATCAGCGGGAGGGATGGAGACCCAGTACTTC. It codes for CASSLTSGTSAGGMETQYF. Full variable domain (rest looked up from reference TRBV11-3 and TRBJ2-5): EAGVVQSPRYKIIEKKQPVAFWCNPISGHNTLYWYLQNLGQGPELLIRYENEEAVDDSQLPKDRFSAERLKGVDSTLKIQPAELGDSAVYLCASSLTSGTSAGGMETQYFGPGTRLLVL.